A selection of T cell receptor beta chains follows, all from one sample in a study of type 1 regulatory T cells. These receptors have no identified antigens. TCRdb re-called the reads with MiXCR, one entry per CDR3 protein. The data hold some 71,000 distinct CDR3 sequences, with more than 20% observed a single time. Sequenced material: cultured type 1 regulatory T (Tr1) cells, either the whole culture or a sorted fraction (not recorded which). These TCRs come from a human donor in good health. CDR3s leave out the opening cysteine and the closing phenylalanine or tryptophan. A D gene is named only where the DNA matches it firmly.

d_call j_call v_call cdr3_aa
TRBD1 TRBJ1-4 TRBV6-2/TRBV6-3 ASRGQGREKLF
TRBD1 TRBJ1-5 TRBV19 ASSTLPGQSNQPQH
. TRBJ1-3 TRBV6-6 ASSYSTAGNTIY
. TRBJ2-7 TRBV20-1 SASHEQY
TRBD1 TRBJ2-2 TRBV4-2 ASSQGTGGAGELF
. TRBJ2-1 TRBV30 AWSLLAEQF
. TRBJ2-3 TRBV20-1 SARVPATDTQY
. TRBJ2-3 TRBV5-1 ASSLDRNTDTQY
. TRBJ2-1 TRBV24-1 ATSDSGYSYNEQF
. TRBJ1-1 TRBV3-1 ASSTRTGGTEAF
. TRBJ2-7 TRBV6-6 ASTVPGAVQY
TRBD2 TRBJ2-1 TRBV4-3 ASSQELAGIPF
. TRBJ2-5 TRBV7-3 ASLPRGSETQY
TRBD1 TRBJ1-1 TRBV6-2/TRBV6-3 ASSYRQGITEAF
TRBD2 TRBJ2-1 TRBV14 ASSQGRGFRYNEQF
. TRBJ1-5 TRBV20-1 SARAGGNQPQH
. TRBJ2-3 TRBV3-1 ASSRGDTQY
. TRBJ2-7 TRBV20-1 SAEAGLPYEQY
. TRBJ1-1 TRBV7-2 ASSSRWGFTEAF
. TRBJ2-5 TRBV10-3 AISESKETQY
TRBD2 TRBJ2-5 TRBV6-6 ASGGTSGARETQY
. TRBJ2-7 TRBV5-1 ASSLGERDEQY
TRBD2 TRBJ2-1 TRBV14 ASSHPSGRSNEQF
TRBD2 TRBJ2-1 TRBV3-1 ASSLGTSGDEQF
. TRBJ2-7 TRBV6-5 ASKAGQGKYEQY
TRBD2 TRBJ2-1 TRBV20-1 SAVGLAGSYNEQF
. TRBJ1-1 TRBV10-3 AISERREAEAF
. TRBJ2-1 TRBV7-2 ASSLWVSNEQF
. TRBJ1-5 TRBV20-1 SARDPGGNQPQH
. TRBJ2-7 TRBV18 ASSPQGGTYEQY
. TRBJ1-1 TRBV28 ASSRRDTEAF
. TRBJ2-7 TRBV5-1 ASSFSPGRSYEQY
. TRBJ2-2 TRBV7-2 ASSFSGDTGELF
TRBD1 TRBJ1-6 TRBV9 ASSVGQEIPPLH
TRBD2 TRBJ2-2 TRBV4-2 ASSQDSGLAGHTGELF
. TRBJ1-3 TRBV6-1 ASSENRRNTIY
. TRBJ2-3 TRBV18 ASSPLASGTDTQY
. TRBJ1-5 TRBV24-1 ATSRRGNQPQH
TRBD1 TRBJ2-5 TRBV19 ASSRQGRQTQY
. TRBJ2-4 TRBV13 ASSPQGSANIQY
. TRBJ1-3 TRBV19 ASSGTNSGNTIY
. TRBJ1-5 TRBV7-2 ASSLGGSRSNQPQH
. TRBJ1-1 TRBV20-1 SAMSRGAF
. TRBJ1-1 TRBV20-1 SARPDIYTEAF
. TRBJ2-7 TRBV29-1 SAVLREYEQY
. TRBJ2-7 TRBV7-2 ASSLTAEPPYEQY
TRBD1 TRBJ2-5 TRBV12-3/TRBV12-4 ASNGQGLRAETQY
. TRBJ1-5 TRBV6-2/TRBV6-3 ASSYSTLYQPQH
TRBD1 TRBJ1-5 TRBV28 ASTEGQLSGKGPQH
TRBD2 TRBJ2-3 TRBV5-1 ASSLGYGLAGRDTQY
. TRBJ2-1 TRBV5-1 ASSLVGGIGNEQF
TRBD1 TRBJ1-1 TRBV12-3/TRBV12-4 ASGPAGQLKAF
TRBD1 TRBJ1-1 TRBV5-1 ASSPQVPGQGEAF
TRBD1 TRBJ2-2 TRBV5-1 ASSPYRGPTGELF
. TRBJ1-2 TRBV9 ASSATSNYGYT
. TRBJ2-5 TRBV7-9 ASSLPRRGETQY
. TRBJ1-1 TRBV3-1 ASSQRNVNTEAF
. TRBJ2-5 TRBV12-3/TRBV12-4 ASSLGLLGRETQY
. TRBJ1-4 TRBV5-1 ASSLGTGEKLF
TRBD2 TRBJ2-2 TRBV2 ASSATSGNTGELF